Detailed here is one T cell receptor (beta chain). These data come from a study of Ad26.COV2.S vaccination and SARS-CoV-2 variants. The protocol was immunoSEQ multiplex PCR, while the TCRdb copy is restricted to in-frame clones and leaves out a portion. The profile covers 380,000 or so clones, with 65% to 90% appearing a single time and about 11% taken by the ten largest. Described treatment: some 19 received Ad26.COV2.S at low or high dose, single or two shots; 5 received placebo; per-sample allocation not given. Material that was analyzed had been drawn on day 63 after the first vaccine or placebo injection. The germline V gene encodes CDR1 SGHRS and CDR2 YFSETQ. The V end was cut by 2 bases, the J end by 1 base, with 6 bases between. The CDR3 consists of 13 residues.

The source of this sequence is a person aged 18-60 years who received the Ad26.COV2.S COVID-19 vaccine or a placebo. The chain uses TRBV5-1 and TRBJ2-5; D is ambiguous. Sequences were derived from peripheral blood, sampled in a trial of Ad26.COV2.S vaccine versus placebo. The CDR3 DNA sequence: TGCGCCAGCAGCTTTGGCCTCCAAGAGACCCAGTACTTC. Translating it yields CASSFGLQETQYF. Supplemented by reference TRBV5-1 and TRBJ2-5, the full variable domain reads KAGVTQTPRYLIKTRGQQVTLSCSPISGHRSVSWYQQTPGQGLQFLFEYFSETQRNKGNFPGRFSGRQFSNSRSEMNVSTLELGDSALYLCASSFGLQETQYFGPGTRLLVL.